The 32 T cell receptor beta chains presented below share a single source sample, sequenced in a study of blood T cell repertoires in COVID-19. TCRdb's copy holds only in-frame clones and misses some; the assay was immunoSEQ multiplex PCR. The data contain approximately 280,000 clones, almost 85% of them singletons. Sequences were obtained from peripheral blood. The receptors shown here come from a man aged 45-65 years with active or convalescent COVID-19.

This clone was detected a few times. The chain combines TRBV7-9 with TRBJ2-1, with 11 bases lining up with TRBD1. The CDR3 sequence is 19 residues long. Germline values: CDR1 SEHNR, CDR2 FQNEAQ (reference sequence). V lost 1 base and J lost 12; bases outside the gene matches: 20. The CDR3, as DNA: TGTGCCAGCAGCTTAGGGACAGGGGGCGCAGGGCTAGTCCAGGAAGGGCAGTTCTTC. Its protein product is CASSLGTGGAGLVQEGQFF.

This chain links TRBV27 with TRBJ2-7; TRBD1 agrees at 10 bases. Losses at the gene ends were 5 bases for V and 4 bases for J; bases not matched to a gene: 8. Germline V gene lookup returns CDR1 MNHEY and CDR2 SMNVEV (reference sequence). The CDR3 consists of 15 residues. In nucleotides, the CDR3 is TGTGCCAGCAGTGTCGGACAGGGGGTGGGGTACGAGCAGTACTTC. Residues: CASSVGQGVGYEQYF.

This chain connects TRBV27 to TRBJ1-2, with 7 bases aligning to TRBD1. CDR3 length: 16 amino acids. Germline CDR1 and CDR2: MNHEY and SMNVEV (reference sequence). V lost 6 bases, J lost 4 bases, and 14 bases stayed unmatched. The CDR3 DNA reads as TGTGCCAGCAGGTCCCTCACAGGGGAAAGGACCTATGGCTACACCTTC. It is translated as CASRSLTGERTYGYTF.

The V call is TRBV5-1, the J call TRBJ2-2, with D maybe TRBD1 (5 bases). Germline loops: CDR1 SGHRS, CDR2 YFSETQ. The length of the CDR3 is 16 residues. The V end was cut by 4 bases, the J end by 4 bases, with 17 bases between. CDR3 protein: CASSLTDSHSTGELFF. The CDR3, as DNA: TGCGCCAGCAGCCTGACCGACAGCCACTCCACCGGGGAGCTGTTTTTT. Full variable domain (rest looked up from reference TRBV5-1 and TRBJ2-2): KAGVTQTPRYLIKTRGQQVTLSCSPISGHRSVSWYQQTPGQGLQFLFEYFSETQRNKGNFPGRFSGRQFSNSRSEMNVSTLELGDSALYLCASSLTDSHSTGELFFGEGSRLTVL.

This CDR3 reads CAWSGLPRVSDTQYF. The DNA of the CDR3 is TGTGCCTGGAGTGGACTGCCCAGGGTCTCAGATACGCAGTATTTT. The V and J genes are TRBV30 and TRBJ2-3; D perhaps matches TRBD1 (5 bases). V shed 1 base and J shed 4 bases, with 15 bases lying between them. The V gene's germline CDR1 is GTSNPN and CDR2 SVGIG (reference sequence). The CDR3 totals 15 residues.

V and J are TRBV5-6 and TRBJ1-6, with D possibly matching TRBD1 (5 bases). The CDR3 runs to 13 residues. V was cut by 4 bases and J by 7 bases, with 9 bases left in between. Looked up from germline, CDR1 is SGHDT and CDR2 is YYEEEE. The CDR3, as DNA: TGTGCCAGCAGCCTAAGACAGAATTCACCCCTCCACTTT. This codes for CASSLRQNSPLHF.

The chain couples TRBV7-9 to TRBJ1-1, with 9 bases lining up with TRBD1. The trim removed 6 bases at V and 11 bases at J, leaving 4 bases unmatched. This CDR3 contains 11 residues. Germline CDR1 SEHNR, CDR2 FQNEAQ (reference sequence). CDR3 DNA: TGTGCCAGCAGAGACAGGGGGGCGGCTTTCTTT. It specifies CASRDRGAAFF. The full variable domain, rest sourced from reference TRBV7-9 and TRBJ1-1, is DTGVSQNPRHKITKRGQNVTFRCDPISEHNRLYWYRQTLGQGPEFLTYFQNEAQLEKSRLLSDRFSAERPKGSFSTLEIQRTEQGDSAMYLCASRDRGAAFFGQGTRLTVV.

This clone has only one observation. The chain is built from TRBV19 and TRBJ1-5; D might be TRBD1 (5 bases). In germline, CDR1 is LNHDA, CDR2 SQIVND (reference sequence). The length of the CDR3 is 16 residues. Trimming cost V 9 bases and J 2 bases, with 20 bases left between them. CDR3 in amino acids: CASTTGGNYGNQPQHF. CDR3 nucleotide sequence: TGTGCCAGCACAACGGGGGGGAATTATGGCAATCAGCCCCAGCATTTT.

The CDR3 is CAWSGDRLAGGSQYF. DNA for the CDR3: TGTGCCTGGAGTGGGGATCGTCTAGCGGGAGGTTCGCAGTACTTC. This chain joins TRBV30 and TRBJ2-7; 11 positions match TRBD2. The trim removed 1 base at V and 9 bases at J, leaving 11 bases unmatched. Germline lookup yields CDR1 GTSNPN and CDR2 SVGIG (reference sequence). This CDR3 contains 15 residues.

The rearrangement links TRBV5-1 to TRBJ1-3, with D possibly matching TRBD1 (5 bases). Germline CDR1 SGHRS, CDR2 YFSETQ. Trimming took off 0 bases at V and 3 bases at J, with 13 bases between the two ends. The CDR3 runs to 16 residues. The CDR3 region has the DNA TGCGCCAGCAGCTTGGCCGGGGGACGGTATGGAAACACCATATATTTT. Amino acids: CASSLAGGRYGNTIYF.

The rearrangement uses TRBV2 and TRBJ2-3; D remains unclear. Germline V gene lookup returns CDR1 SNHLY and CDR2 FYNNEI. This CDR3 is 13 amino acids long. Trimming took 4 bases from V and 3 from J, leaving 8 bases between them. CDR3: CASSGLYTDTQYF. The CDR3 coding sequence is TGTGCCAGCAGTGGACTCTATACAGATACGCAGTATTTT.

The count of this clone is one. The V gene is TRBV5-1, the J gene TRBJ1-3, with a possible D match to TRBD1 (6 bases). With 4 bases removed from V and 0 bases from J, the gap between germline ends came to 11 bases. The CDR3 is 15 residues long. Germline CDR1 SGHRS, CDR2 YFSETQ. CDR3: CASSVGQNSGNTIYF. The CDR3 DNA follows: TGCGCCAGCAGCGTCGGACAGAACTCTGGAAACACCATATATTTT.

Only one count was recorded for this clone. V and J are TRBV5-4 and TRBJ2-7, with 9 nucleotides matching TRBD2. There are 15 residues in the CDR3. The germline V gene encodes CDR1 SGHNT and CDR2 YYREEE (reference sequence). V was clipped by 3 bases and J by 4 bases; unmatched bases: 8. The CDR3 sequence: CASSWGPSGTYEQYF. The CDR3 bases are TGTGCCAGCAGCTGGGGGCCTAGCGGGACTTACGAGCAGTACTTC.

V is TRBV21-1 and J is TRBJ1-5; the D call of TRBD1 is as the table states it, not checked on the DNA. TRBV21-1 corresponds to a pseudogene. The CDR3 contains 17 residues. The CDR3 nucleotides read TGTGCCAGCAGCACTCGAGGGGACAGGGAGAACAATCAGCCCCAGCATTTT. It yields the protein CASSTRGDRENNQPQHF.

The gene calls are TRBV12-5 and TRBJ2-6; 7 bases map to TRBD1. The CDR3 has 16 amino acids. Germline V gives CDR1 LGHNT, CDR2 FRNRAP. The trim removed 6 bases at V and 0 bases at J, leaving 5 bases unmatched. The CDR3 sequence is CASGPGQHSGANVLTF. DNA of the CDR3: TGTGCTAGTGGGCCGGGACAGCACTCTGGGGCCAACGTCCTGACTTTC.

The V gene is TRBV11-3, the J gene TRBJ2-1, with 14 nucleotides matching TRBD2. V trimming: 0 bases; J trimming: 7 bases; junction bases outside the gene matches: 8. This CDR3 contains 18 residues. Germline V lookup: CDR1 SGHNT, CDR2 YENEEA. The CDR3 loop reads CASSLDGTSGSVRNEQFF. CDR3 DNA sequence: TGTGCCAGCAGCTTAGATGGGACTAGCGGGAGTGTAAGAAATGAGCAGTTCTTC.

The chain couples TRBV6-5 to TRBJ1-1, with TRBD1 as a possible D gene (5 bases). The CDR3 spans 14 residues. Trimming removed 2 bases from V and 7 bases from J, with 14 bases in between. CDR1 and CDR2 from the germline V gene are MNHEY and SVGAGI. The CDR3 region has the DNA TGTGCCAGCAGTTACAGGGCAGGGAAGTATGAAGCTTTCTTT. Residues: CASSYRAGKYEAFF.

This clone showed up just a few times. The V and J genes are TRBV4-3 and TRBJ1-2, with D hard to call. Germline V lookup: CDR1 LGHNA, CDR2 YSLEER. The germline V and J ends were trimmed by 0 bases and 13 bases, with 15 bases remaining between them. The CDR3 sequence is 13 residues long. The CDR3 nucleotides read TGCGCCAGCAGCCAAGATAAATGGACGGCGGGCACCTTC. Translating gives CASSQDKWTAGTF.

This sequence joins TRBV27 and TRBJ1-5, with TRBD1 matching over 7 bases. Germline CDR1 reads MNHEY; CDR2 reads SMNVEV (reference sequence). V gave up 6 bases and J gave up 5 bases; unmatched junction bases: 7. This CDR3 has 14 residues. CDR3 protein: CASRQGTGYQPQHF. The CDR3 coding sequence is TGTGCCAGCAGACAGGGGACCGGCTATCAGCCCCAGCATTTT.

The chain recombines TRBV5-4 with TRBJ1-2; TRBD1 matches at 8 bases. Trimming removed 4 bases from V and 7 bases from J; junction bases left unmatched: 18. Germline lookup yields CDR1 SGHNT and CDR2 YYREEE (reference sequence). The CDR3 has 17 residues. The CDR3 region is CASSPGGMATGAGGYTF. The CDR3 DNA reads as TGTGCCAGCAGCCCCGGTGGTATGGCGACAGGGGCGGGTGGCTACACCTTC.

The V call is TRBV19, the J call TRBJ1-2, with a possible D match to TRBD1 (6 bases). The CDR3 extends over 10 amino acids. The germline V gene has CDR1 LNHDA and CDR2 SQIVND (reference sequence). Trimming stripped 8 bases from V and 7 bases from J, with 8 bases between. The CDR3 DNA sequence: TGTGCCAGTCGGGGGGCTGGCTACACCTTC. This codes for CASRGAGYTF.

The chain combines TRBV4-3 with TRBJ1-2; TRBD1 agrees at 7 bases. Trimming took 0 bases from V and 7 from J; bases not matched to a gene: 8. The length of the CDR3 is 15 residues. Per the germline V gene, CDR1 is LGHNA and CDR2 is YSLEER. The CDR3 region has the DNA TGCGCCAGCAGCCAAGATCTAGGGGGCCGGTTTGGCTACACCTTC. Amino acid sequence: CASSQDLGGRFGYTF.

The sample holds one count of this clone. This chain links TRBV4-3 with TRBJ1-6; D remains unclear. The CDR3 totals 14 residues. The germline CDR1 and CDR2 sequences are LGHNA and YSLEER. The ends were cut back, 0 bases at V and 7 bases at J, with 7 bases in the middle. This CDR3 reads CASSQDTGNSPLHF. The CDR3, as DNA: TGCGCCAGCAGCCAAGATACGGGAAATTCACCCCTCCACTTT.

In this sample, this clone turned up a few times. The chain recombines TRBV4-2 with TRBJ1-5, with a weak D call TRBD1 (5 bases). Germline V gene lookup returns CDR1 LGHNA and CDR2 YNFKEQ. V lost 1 base and J lost 4, with 11 bases in between. The CDR3 runs to 15 residues. CDR3 nucleotide sequence: TGTGCCAGCAGCCAAGCTACGGGGGGAAATCAGCCCCAGCATTTT. It is translated as CASSQATGGNQPQHF.

This chain joins TRBV6-6 and TRBJ2-1, with 7 nucleotides matching TRBD2. This CDR3 is built from 14 residues. The germline V gene encodes CDR1 MNHNY and CDR2 SVGAGI (reference sequence). With V trimmed by 8 bases and J by 9 bases, 13 bases remained unmatched. The DNA for the CDR3 is TGTGCCAGCCTTCGGGCGGGAGCCATTAGTGAGCAGTTCTTC. Translating it yields CASLRAGAISEQFF.

V is TRBV27 and J is TRBJ1-2, with D unresolved. This CDR3 is built from 15 residues. The germline gives CDR1 MNHEY, CDR2 SMNVEV (reference sequence). The V and J ends lost 0 bases and 0 bases respectively, with 8 bases between them. CDR3 residues: CASSLSADTNYGYTF. The CDR3 nucleotides are TGTGCCAGCAGTTTATCTGCGGATACTAACTATGGCTACACCTTC.

The gene calls are TRBV7-9 and TRBJ2-1; D might be TRBD1 (6 bases). The CDR3 runs 16 residues. Per germline, CDR1 SEHNR and CDR2 FQNEAQ (reference sequence). Trimming pared 1 base from V and 7 bases from J, leaving 17 bases between. CDR3 DNA: TGTGCCAGCAGCTTAGTCTCTGGGGGCGGTATGAATGAGCAGTTCTTC. Protein sequence: CASSLVSGGGMNEQFF.

The J gene is TRBJ2-7, the V gene TRBV29-1, with D possibly being TRBD2 (7 bases). CDR3 length: 16 amino acids. With 0 bases removed from V and 7 bases from J, the gap between germline ends came to 22 bases. Germline CDR1 is SQVTM and CDR2 is ANQGSEA. The CDR3 region has the DNA TGCAGCGTTGAAGATCACGCGGGGGCAGCTTCAGGGGAGCAGTACTTC. It codes for CSVEDHAGAASGEQYF.

The chain carries TRBV7-9 and TRBJ1-5; a weak D match, TRBD1 (6 bases). Trimming stripped 5 bases from V and 4 bases from J, with 12 bases between. The CDR3 runs to 14 residues. CDR1 and CDR2 (germline): SEHNR, FQNEAQ (reference sequence). CDR3 sequence: CASSPGGLNQPQHF. The CDR3 bases are TGTGCCAGCAGCCCCGGGGGGCTAAATCAGCCCCAGCATTTT. The full variable domain, with the rest looked up from reference TRBV7-9 and TRBJ1-5, is DTGVSQNPRHKITKRGQNVTFRCDPISEHNRLYWYRQTLGQGPEFLTYFQNEAQLEKSRLLSDRFSAERPKGSFSTLEIQRTEQGDSAMYLCASSPGGLNQPQHFGDGTRLSIL.

The genes are TRBV7-8 and TRBJ2-1, with D possibly TRBD2 on 6 matching bases. The CDR3 is 14 residues long. Germline lookup yields CDR1 SGHVS and CDR2 FQNEAQ. Between the trimmed V and J ends, which lost 8 bases and 0 bases, there was a span of 11 bases. CDR3 coding DNA: TGTGCCAGCGAGGACGGGAGCTCCTACAATGAGCAGTTCTTC. It translates to CASEDGSSYNEQFF.

The V gene is TRBV7-2, the J gene TRBJ1-3; the D gene is possibly TRBD1 (6 bases). Germline V gene lookup returns CDR1 SGHTA and CDR2 FQGNSA. V was cut by 1 base and J by 4 bases, with 20 bases left in between. The CDR3 is 18 amino acids. The CDR3 nucleotides read TGTGCCAGCAGCTTAGGGGGGGGGCGGAGGCCTCGAGGAAACACCATATATTTT. Protein product: CASSLGGGRRPRGNTIYF. Looking up the rest from reference TRBV7-2 and TRBJ1-3 gives the full variable domain: GAGVSQSPSNKVTEKGKDVELRCDPISGHTALYWYRQSLGQGLEFLIYFQGNSAPDKSGLPSDRFSAERTGGSVSTLTIQRTQQEDSAVYLCASSLGGGRRPRGNTIYFGEGSWLTVV.

The chain couples TRBV6-4 to TRBJ2-1; tentatively, D is TRBD2 (5 bases). V dropped 0 bases and J dropped 4 bases, with 13 bases sitting between them. This CDR3 is 16 amino acids long. CDR1 is MRHNA and CDR2 is SNTAGT in the germline V gene. The CDR3 sequence: CASSDSGYGGYNEQFF. The CDR3 nucleotides read TGTGCCAGCAGTGACTCTGGTTACGGCGGGTACAATGAGCAGTTCTTC.